Below are 4 T cell receptor beta chains sequenced from a single sample in a study of PD-L1 blockade in urothelial cancer. Sequenced by immunoSEQ multiplex PCR; TCRdb stores in-frame clones only, minus some. Among fewer than 50,000 clones listed, around 90% were seen once. This sample comprised PBMCs, obtained around atezolizumab (anti-PD-L1) treatment. These receptor sequences come from a man between 60 and 70 years old with urothelial cancer.

This clone was counted a few times. The V gene is TRBV5-1, the J gene TRBJ2-7, with 7 bases that match TRBD2. CDR1 is SGHRS, CDR2 YFSETQ, per germline. The ends lost 4 bases at V and 3 bases at J; junction bases unmatched: 10. The CDR3 loop spans 15 amino acids. The CDR3 DNA reads TGCGCCAGCAGCACGGGGGGAGGGCAGTTCTACGAGCAGTACTTC. This sequence encodes CASSTGGGQFYEQYF.

The chain employs TRBV7-6 and TRBJ2-2; 8 bases fit TRBD2. This CDR3 has 16 residues. J was trimmed by 0 bases and V by 5 bases; bases with no gene match: 5. Germline V gene data show CDR1 as SGHVS and CDR2 as FNYEAQ. CDR3 bases: TGTGCCAGCAGCCCAGGACTAGCAGCGAACACCGGGGAGCTGTTTTTT. It specifies CASSPGLAANTGELFF. Together with reference TRBV7-6 and TRBJ2-2, the CDR3 gives the full variable domain: GAGVSQSPRYKVTKRGQDVALRCDPISGHVSLYWYRQALGQGPEFLTYFNYEAQQDKSGLPNDRFSAERPEGSISTLTIQRTEQRDSAMYRCASSPGLAANTGELFFGEGSRLTVL.

This chain joins TRBV28 and TRBJ2-5, with 10 positions matching TRBD1. Germline CDR1 MDHEN, CDR2 SYDVKM. With V trimmed by 6 bases and J by 4 bases, 5 bases remained unmatched. This CDR3 contains 14 residues. Here the CDR3 DNA reads TGTGCCAGCAGCCCCGACAGGGGGCTAGAGACCCAGTACTTC. Its protein product is CASSPDRGLETQYF.

V usage is TRBV4-3 and J usage is TRBJ1-4; 7 nucleotides align to TRBD1. This CDR3 comprises 15 residues. Germline lookup yields CDR1 LGHNA and CDR2 YSLEER. J gave up 3 bases and V 3 bases, and 4 bases lay outside the gene matches. CDR3 protein: CASSQHRGSNEKLFF. The CDR3 bases are TGCGCCAGCAGCCAGCACAGGGGTTCTAATGAAAAACTGTTTTTT.